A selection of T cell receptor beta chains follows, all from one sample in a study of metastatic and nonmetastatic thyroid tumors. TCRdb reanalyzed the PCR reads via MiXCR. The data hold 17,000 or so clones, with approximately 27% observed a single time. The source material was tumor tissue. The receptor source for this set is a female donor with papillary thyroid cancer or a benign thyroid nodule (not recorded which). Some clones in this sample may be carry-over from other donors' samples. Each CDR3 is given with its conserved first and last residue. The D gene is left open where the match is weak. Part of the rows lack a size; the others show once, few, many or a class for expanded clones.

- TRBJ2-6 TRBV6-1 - CASSEEDSGANVLTF TGTGCCAGCAGTGAAGAAGACTCTGGGGCCAACGTCCTGACTTTC
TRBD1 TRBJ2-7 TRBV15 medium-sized CATSRQWTGGNEQYF TGTGCCACCAGCAGACAGTGGACAGGGGGGAACGAGCAGTACTTC
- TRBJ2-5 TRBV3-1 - CASSQGFQETQYF TGTGCCAGCAGCCAAGGGTTCCAAGAGACCCAGTACTTC
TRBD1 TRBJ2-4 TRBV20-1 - CSVAQGASNIQYF TGCAGTGTCGCACAGGGGGCGTCCAACATTCAGTACTTC
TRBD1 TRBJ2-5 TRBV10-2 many CASSWQGAETQYF TGCGCCAGCAGTTGGCAGGGGGCCGAGACCCAGTACTTC
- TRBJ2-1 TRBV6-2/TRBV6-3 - CAGSSRSYNEQFF TGTGCCGGGAGTAGCCGCTCCTACAATGAGCAGTTCTTC
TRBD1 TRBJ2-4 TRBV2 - CASSDRGNIQYF TGTGCCAGCAGCGACAGGGGAAACATTCAGTACTTC
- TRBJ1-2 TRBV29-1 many CSVQFPYGYTF TGCAGCGTTCAATTCCCTTATGGCTACACCTTC
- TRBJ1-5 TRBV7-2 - CASSHVVDQPQHF TGTGCCAGCAGCCATGTAGTGGATCAGCCCCAGCATTTT
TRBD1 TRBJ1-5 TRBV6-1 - CARSHQSPGTGEHQHF TGTGCCAGAAGCCACCAAAGTCCCGGGACAGGGGAGCACCAGCATTTT
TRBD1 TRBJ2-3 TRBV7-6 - CASSLGINRGQGDTQYF TGTGCCAGCAGCTTAGGGATTAACAGGGGGCAAGGGGATACGCAGTATTTT
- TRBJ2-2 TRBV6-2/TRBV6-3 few CASSYRLNTGELFF TGTGCCAGCAGTTATCGACTAAACACCGGGGAGCTGTTTTTT
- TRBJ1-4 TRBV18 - CASSPSGFGTNEKLFF TGTGCCAGCTCACCATCAGGGTTCGGGACTAATGAAAAACTGTTTTTT
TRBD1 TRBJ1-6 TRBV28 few CASRGGGGGSPLHF TGTGCCAGCAGGGGGGGAGGGGGCGGTTCACCCCTCCACTTT
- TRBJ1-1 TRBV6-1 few CASSDRADTEAFF TGTGCCAGCAGTGACAGGGCCGACACTGAAGCTTTCTTT
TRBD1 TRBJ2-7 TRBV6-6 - CASSYSPGTGGYEQYF TGTGCCAGCAGTTACTCACCCGGGACAGGGGGCTACGAGCAGTACTTC
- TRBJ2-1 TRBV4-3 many CASSQGASLEQFF TGCGCCAGCAGCCAGGGTGCTTCCCTTGAGCAGTTCTTC
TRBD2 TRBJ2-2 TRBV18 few CASSYTSGRGDGELFF TGTGCCAGCTCGTATACTAGCGGGAGAGGCGACGGGGAGCTGTTTTTT
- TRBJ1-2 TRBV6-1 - CASRPGLGLGYYGYTF TGTGCCAGCAGGCCTGGGCTGGGTTTAGGTTACTATGGCTACACCTTC
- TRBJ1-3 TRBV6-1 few CASSRGGHSGNTIYF TGTGCCAGCAGTCGCGGGGGCCACTCTGGAAACACCATATATTTT
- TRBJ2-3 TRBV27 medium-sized CASRKTPGRDTQYF TGTGCCAGCAGAAAGACCCCCGGGCGAGATACGCAGTATTTT
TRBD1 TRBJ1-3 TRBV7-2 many CASSDRVLSGNTIYF TGTGCCAGCAGCGACAGGGTGCTCTCTGGAAACACCATATATTTT
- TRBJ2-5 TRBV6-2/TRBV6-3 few CASRDPTGRETQYF TGTGCCAGCAGGGATCCGACAGGCAGGGAGACCCAGTACTTC
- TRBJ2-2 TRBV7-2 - CASSRTVRGTGELFF TGTGCCAGCAGCCGCACAGTGCGCGGCACCGGTGAGCTGTTTTTT
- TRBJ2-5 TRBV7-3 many CAISPGKKETQYF TGTGCGATCTCTCCGGGGAAGAAAGAGACCCAGTACTTC
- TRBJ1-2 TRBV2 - CASSLNYGYTF TGTGCCAGCAGTTTAAACTATGGCTACACCTTC
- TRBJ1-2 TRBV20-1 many CSADQDRSNYGYTF TGCAGTGCCGATCAGGACCGATCTAACTATGGCTACACCTTC
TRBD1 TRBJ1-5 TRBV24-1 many CATSDPRQGAYQPQHF TGTGCCACCAGTGACCCGAGACAGGGGGCCTATCAGCCCCAGCATTTT
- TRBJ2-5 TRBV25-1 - CASSDSSAKNSLQETQYF TGTGCCAGCAGTGATTCTTCCGCGAAGAACTCCCTCCAAGAGACCCAGTACTTC
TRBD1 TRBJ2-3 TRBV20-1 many CSAEIDRVSDTQYF TGCAGTGCCGAAATAGACAGGGTATCAGATACGCAGTATTTT
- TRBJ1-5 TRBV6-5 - CARSYSGSGSKPQHF TGTGCTAGAAGTTACTCGGGGAGCGGGAGTAAGCCCCAGCATTTT
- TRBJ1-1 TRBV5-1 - CASSILTGNTEAFF TGCGCCAGCAGCATATTAACAGGGAACACTGAAGCTTTCTTC
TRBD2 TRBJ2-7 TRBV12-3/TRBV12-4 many CASSLTGLAGEWYEQYF TGTGCCAGCAGTCTCACCGGACTAGCGGGAGAATGGTACGAGCAGTACTTC
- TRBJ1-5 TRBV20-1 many CSASRKGRGSYQPQHF TGCAGTGCTAGTAGGAAGGGAAGGGGTTCTTATCAGCCCCAGCATTTT
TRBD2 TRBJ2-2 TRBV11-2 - CASSLRLAGNTGELFF TGTGCCAGCAGCCTCCGACTAGCGGGAAACACCGGGGAGCTGTTTTTT
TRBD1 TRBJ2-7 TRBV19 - CASRTGKQYF TGTGCCAGTAGGACAGGGAAGCAGTACTTC
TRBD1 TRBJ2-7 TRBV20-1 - CSATIPGQVNEQYF TGCAGTGCAACAATACCGGGACAGGTAAACGAGCAGTACTTC
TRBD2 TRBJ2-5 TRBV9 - CASSASGRAGETQYF TGTGCCAGCAGCGCCAGCGGGAGGGCCGGTGAGACCCAGTACTTC
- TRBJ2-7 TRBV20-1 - CSATPSVRPYEQYF TGCAGTGCTACCCCAAGTGTAAGGCCCTACGAGCAGTACTTC
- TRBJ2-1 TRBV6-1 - CASSPPPYTSEQFF TGTGCCAGCTCCCCGCCCCCCTACACCAGTGAGCAGTTCTTC
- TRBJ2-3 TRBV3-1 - CASSHRDRTDTQYF TGTGCCAGCAGCCACCGGGACCGCACAGATACGCAGTATTTT
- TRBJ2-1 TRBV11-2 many CASSLDRGGEQFF TGTGCCAGCAGCTTAGATCGTGGCGGTGAGCAGTTCTTC
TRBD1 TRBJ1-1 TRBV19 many CASSRTGGNTEAFF TGTGCCAGTAGCAGGACAGGGGGGAACACTGAAGCTTTCTTT
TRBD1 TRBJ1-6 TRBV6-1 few CASSPLDRGGSPLKF TGTGCCAGCAGTCCCCTGGACAGGGGTGGTTCACCCCTCAAATTT
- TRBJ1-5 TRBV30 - CALSSGVSQPQHF TGTGCCTTGAGTTCGGGGGTGAGCCAGCCCCAGCATTTT